The entry that follows covers one TCR beta chain sequence. Its antigen is as yet unknown. The sample is drawn from a study of T cell responses to AZD1222 COVID-19 vaccine. The CDR3 loop spans 14 amino acids. V lost 4 bases to trimming and J lost 7 bases; unmatched junction nucleotides: 7. Looked up from germline, CDR1 is SGHNT and CDR2 is YYREEE (reference sequence). General study findings and limits: At 160-218 and 743-854, vaccine-associated CD4 TCRs were dominant, and they spanned spike.

Sequencing used immunoSEQ multiplex PCR; TCRdb keeps in-frame clones, though not all of them. The table has roughly 43,000 clones, around 80% seen once. The TCR sequence derives from an adult who received the MenACWY meningococcal vaccine as a control. This rearrangement joins TRBV5-4 to TRBJ2-2, with 7 bases fitting TRBD1. The specimen comprised peripheral blood, sampled 28 days after the second dose of the MenACWY control vaccine. The CDR3 is CASSVGQLGGELFF. The CDR3 region has the DNA TGTGCCAGCAGCGTGGGACAGTTGGGCGGGGAGCTGTTTTTT.